The 13 T cell receptor beta chains below were found in one sample sequenced in a study of T cell repertoires in cytomegalovirus infection. Each CDR3 protein is one row after TCRdb ran MiXCR on the reads. This sample carries hundreds of thousands of distinct CDR3 sequences, roughly a sixth of them seen once, and the ten largest clones take around 13%. The sample was PBMCs. These receptors all stem from a human donor in good health (CMV status not recorded). Some clones in this sample may be carry-over from other donors' samples.

V gene TRBV7-9 combines with J gene TRBJ2-7; 12 bases are a match to TRBD1. The CDR3 extends over 15 amino acids. Per germline, CDR1 SEHNR and CDR2 FQNEAQ (reference sequence). The V and J ends lost 4 bases and 7 bases, in that order; junction bases with no gene match: 8. The CDR3 region has the DNA TGTGCCAGCAGCTCACCGGGACAGGGGGCGTGGGAGCAGTACTTC. Its protein is CASSSPGQGAWEQYF.

This chain uses TRBV6-5 with TRBJ1-4; perhaps TRBD1 as D (5 bases). Trimming shortened V by 6 bases and J by 7 bases, and 18 bases separated the two germline ends. The CDR3 runs 15 residues. Germline V gives CDR1 MNHEY, CDR2 SVGAGI. The CDR3 reads CASRDIRLVSEKLFF. The CDR3 DNA reads TGTGCCAGCAGGGACATCCGCTTGGTGTCTGAAAAACTGTTTTTT.

This clonotype was counted at least ten times. J is TRBJ1-1 and V is TRBV7-8, with TRBD1 as a possible D gene (6 bases). Per the germline V gene, CDR1 is SGHVS and CDR2 is FQNEAQ. The CDR3 has 14 amino acids. With 5 bases removed from V and 1 base from J, the gap between germline ends came to 11 bases. The CDR3 coding sequence is TGTGCCAGCAGCCTTATGACAGGGAACACTGAAGCTTTCTTT. The encoded protein is CASSLMTGNTEAFF.

The chain links TRBV6-1 to TRBJ1-5, with D tentatively TRBD1 (5 bases). Germline values: CDR1 MNHNS, CDR2 SASEGT. Trimming took 2 bases from V and 6 from J, leaving 14 bases between them. The CDR3 covers 15 residues. Written as DNA, the CDR3 is TGTGCCAGCAGTGAATTCCTACAGGCCCGTCAGCCCCAGCATTTT. Its translation is CASSEFLQARQPQHF.

This clonotype was observed many times. Here the CDR3 DNA reads TGTGCCAGCAGTTTCGCGGGGGGGCGATACAATGAGCAGTTCTTC. It encodes CASSFAGGRYNEQFF. The chain links TRBV12-3 or TRBV12-4 to TRBJ2-1; 9 nucleotides line up with TRBD2. The CDR3 has 15 residues. V shed 3 bases, J shed 4 bases, and the junction held 4 bases outside the gene matches.

The CDR3 DNA sequence: TGTGCCAGCAGCTTAGCAAGCCCGAACACCGGGGAGCTGTTTTTT. Protein product: CASSLASPNTGELFF. The chain uses TRBV7-9 and TRBJ2-2, with D unclear. Trimming pared 0 bases from V and 0 bases from J, leaving 5 bases between. The germline CDR1 and CDR2 sequences are SEHNR and FQNEAQ (reference sequence). CDR3 length equals 15 residues.

The V call is TRBV7-2, the J call TRBJ1-5; D unresolved. Germline V lookup: CDR1 SGHTA, CDR2 FQGNSA. The CDR3 is 13 amino acids. Trimming removed 4 bases from V and 5 bases from J, with 9 bases in between. In nucleotides, the CDR3 is TGTGCCAGCAGCTCCGTAATCGATCAGCCCCAGCATTTT. Amino acid sequence: CASSSVIDQPQHF.

The chain combines TRBV28 with TRBJ1-5, with unresolved D. V gave up 6 bases and J gave up 3 bases, with 9 bases separating them. The germline V gene encodes CDR1 MDHEN and CDR2 SYDVKM. This CDR3 spans 13 amino acids. The CDR3 here is CASRGLPNQPQHF. The CDR3 nucleotides are TGTGCCAGCAGGGGCCTCCCCAATCAGCCCCAGCATTTT.

This clonotype was found a few times. The rearrangement uses TRBV28 and TRBJ2-5; no clear D. V shed 3 bases and J shed 2 bases, with 10 bases lying between them. This CDR3 is built from 14 residues. Germline CDR1 and CDR2: MDHEN and SYDVKM. The CDR3 DNA is TGTGCCAGCAGTTTCTACCTACTTCAAGAGACCCAGTACTTC. Protein: CASSFYLLQETQYF.

In its sample, this clonotype was seen a few times. The genes are TRBV6-5 and TRBJ2-1, with 9 positions matching TRBD2. Germline V gives CDR1 MNHEY, CDR2 SVGAGI. The J segment lost 2 bases and the V segment lost 6 bases, leaving 5 bases of the junction unmatched. This CDR3 spans 15 amino acids. The CDR3 is CASSRAGGAYNEQFF. The CDR3 DNA follows: TGTGCCAGCAGCAGAGCGGGGGGCGCCTACAATGAGCAGTTCTTC.

This clonotype came up many times. The CDR3 here is CASSAPISTDTQYF. The CDR3 bases are TGTGCCAGCAGCGCGCCCATCTCCACAGATACGCAGTATTTT. The gene calls are TRBV7-2 and TRBJ2-3; D uncertain. V lost 5 bases and J 2 bases, leaving 11 bases between the germline ends. From germline, CDR1 is SGHTA and CDR2 FQGNSA. This CDR3 contains 14 residues. Combining the CDR3 with reference TRBV7-2 and TRBJ2-3 gives the whole variable domain GAGVSQSPSNKVTEKGKDVELRCDPISGHTALYWYRQSLGQGLEFLIYFQGNSAPDKSGLPSDRFSAERTGGSVSTLTIQRTQQEDSAVYLCASSAPISTDTQYFGPGTRLTVL.

This clonotype was picked up many times. This chain's CDR3 is CASSLFVPNVDTEAFF. The CDR3 nucleotides are TGTGCCAGCAGTCTCTTTGTCCCCAATGTGGACACTGAAGCTTTCTTT. The V call is TRBV27, the J call TRBJ1-1; no clear D. The CDR3 is 16 residues long. Germline V gene sequence: CDR1 MNHEY, CDR2 SMNVEV (reference sequence). V dropped 5 bases and J dropped 3 bases, with 19 bases sitting between them.

This clonotype was observed a handful of times. The rearrangement joins TRBV12-5 to TRBJ2-7, with 7 bases fitting TRBD1. The junction had 1 base not matched to a gene; V was cut back by 1 base and J by 4 bases. This CDR3 is 13 amino acids long. The germline gives CDR1 LGHNT, CDR2 FRNRAP. CDR3 sequence (DNA): TGTGCTAGTGGTTTGGGACAGGGTTACGAGCAGTACTTC. Encoded protein: CASGLGQGYEQYF.